A single sample is the source of the 14 T cell receptor beta chains below, sequenced in a study of blood T cell repertoires in COVID-19 (dated by TCRdb to the early 2020s). Libraries came from the immunoSEQ multiplex PCR assay. This is the immuneACCESS table as TCRdb keeps it, with only in-frame sequences that have V and J called. A part of the clones is gone; compared with another copy, unresolved V genes explain less than half, and the rest is unexplained. This sample has about 200,000 clones in its table, and roughly nine tenths of those were observed once. 0.78% of the sample belongs to the ten largest clones. Sequencing used peripheral blood. The receptors originated from a woman between 65 and 79 years old with acute or convalescent COVID-19.

This clone was found a few times. V is TRBV5-1 and J is TRBJ1-5; 8 bases agree with TRBD1. CDR1 is SGHRS and CDR2 is YFSETQ in the germline V gene. The CDR3 contains 15 residues. V trimming: 5 bases; J trimming: 7 bases; junction bases outside the gene matches: 11. In nucleotides, the CDR3 is TGCGCCAGCAGGGCCGGGACAGGAGTTTTGCAGCCCCAGCATTTT. Protein: CASRAGTGVLQPQHF.

The DNA for the CDR3 is TGTGCCACCAGTGCGACAGCCACTCCAGATACGCAGTATTTT. It translates to CATSATATPDTQYF. This chain joins TRBV24-1 and TRBJ2-3; the D gene is possibly TRBD1 (5 bases). The CDR3 length is 14 residues. V was cut by 5 bases and J by 4 bases, with 12 bases left in between. Germline CDR1 KGHDR, CDR2 SFDVKD.

This chain joins TRBV13 and TRBJ2-1; 7 positions match TRBD1. Germline trimming cut 5 bases from V and 10 bases from J; bases unmatched to any gene: 8. Germline V lookup: CDR1 PRHDT, CDR2 FYEKMQ (reference sequence). This CDR3 has 13 residues. The CDR3 nucleotides read TGTGCCAGCAGCCGTTTGGGACAGCCAGAGCAGTTCTTC. Translated, it gives CASSRLGQPEQFF.

This chain links TRBV5-1 with TRBJ1-6; 9 nucleotides align to TRBD1. Losses at the gene ends were 0 bases for V and 10 bases for J; bases not matched to a gene: 2. This CDR3 spans 14 amino acids. The germline gives CDR1 SGHRS, CDR2 YFSETQ. The CDR3 loop is CASSLETGGSPLHF. CDR3 bases: TGCGCCAGCAGCTTGGAGACAGGGGGATCACCCCTCCACTTT.

The chain uses TRBV5-4 and TRBJ1-4, with 7 bases lining up with TRBD1. Germline V gives CDR1 SGHNT, CDR2 YYREEE (reference sequence). Germline trimming cut 4 bases from V and 2 bases from J; bases unmatched to any gene: 2. The CDR3 is 14 amino acids. Here the CDR3 DNA reads TGTGCCAGCAGCCGACAGGGTACTAATGAAAAACTGTTTTTT. Residues: CASSRQGTNEKLFF.

The chain links TRBV2 to TRBJ2-2; possibly TRBD1 for D (5 bases). This CDR3 is built from 13 residues. Per germline, CDR1 SNHLY and CDR2 FYNNEI. Trimming took 8 bases from V and 5 from J, leaving 12 bases between them. This chain's CDR3 is CASFPQGTGELFF. CDR3 coding DNA: TGTGCCAGCTTTCCCCAGGGAACCGGGGAGCTGTTTTTT.

The chain links TRBV5-1 to TRBJ2-7; 7 bases agree with TRBD1. CDR1 is SGHRS, CDR2 YFSETQ, per germline. The CDR3 sequence is 17 residues long. The J segment lost 0 bases and the V segment lost 5 bases, leaving 14 bases of the junction unmatched. CDR3 sequence: CASSSSLSTGSSYEQYF. In nucleotides, the CDR3 is TGCGCCAGCAGTTCTTCTCTTTCGACAGGGAGCTCCTACGAGCAGTACTTC.

This clone was detected only once. V is TRBV7-9 and J is TRBJ1-6, with TRBD1 matching 7 bases. After removal of 5 bases from V and 0 bases from J, the junction contained 4 bases not matched to a gene. Germline loops: CDR1 SEHNR, CDR2 FQNEAQ (reference sequence). CDR3 length: 16 amino acids. The CDR3 protein is CASSLSGGSYNSPLHF. The CDR3 region has the DNA TGTGCCAGCAGCCTCTCAGGGGGCTCCTATAATTCACCCCTCCACTTT.

V is TRBV5-6 and J is TRBJ2-5; TRBD2 matches 8 bases. V was pared by 1 base and J by 2 bases, with 7 bases of the junction left unmatched. The germline CDR1 and CDR2 sequences are SGHDT and YYEEEE. This CDR3 is built from 16 residues. The CDR3 spells CASSLWGGGNQETQYF. The DNA of the CDR3 is TGTGCCAGCAGCTTGTGGGGCGGGGGGAATCAAGAGACCCAGTACTTC.

The genes are TRBV7-2 and TRBJ2-5, with 7 bases matching TRBD1. Germline CDR1 and CDR2: SGHTA and FQGNSA. Trimming took 5 bases from V and 7 from J; bases not matched to a gene: 7. The CDR3 length is 13 residues. In DNA form, the CDR3 reads TGTGCCAGCAGCGAGGACAGGTTGGGGACCCAGTACTTC. Its protein is CASSEDRLGTQYF.

This clone was found a few times. The chain employs TRBV28 and TRBJ1-1; D is ambiguous. The CDR3 is 15 residues long. Trimming cost V 4 bases and J 1 base, with 13 bases left between them. CDR1 and CDR2 (germline): MDHEN, SYDVKM. This CDR3 reads CASSSSSSGNTEAFF. CDR3 DNA sequence: TGTGCCAGCAGTTCTAGCTCGAGTGGGAACACTGAAGCTTTCTTT. The full variable domain, rest sourced from reference TRBV28 and TRBJ1-1, is DVKVTQSSRYLVKRTGEKVFLECVQDMDHENMFWYRQDPGLGLRLIYFSYDVKMKEKGDIPEGYSVSREKKERFSLILESASTNQTSMYLCASSSSSSGNTEAFFGQGTRLTVV.

The rearrangement uses TRBV5-1 and TRBJ2-7; 9 bases are a match to TRBD1. Losses at the gene ends were 4 bases for V and 4 bases for J; bases not matched to a gene: 6. The length of the CDR3 is 14 residues. CDR1 SGHRS and CDR2 YFSETQ come from the germline V gene. The CDR3 here is CASSRDRVGYEQYF. CDR3 bases: TGCGCCAGCAGCCGGGACAGGGTAGGATACGAGCAGTACTTC.

The chain joins TRBV11-2 to TRBJ1-1, with 7 bases fitting TRBD1. Germline V lookup: CDR1 SGHAT, CDR2 FQNNGV. CDR3 length equals 13 residues. The ends lost 5 bases at V and 11 bases at J; junction bases unmatched: 11. The CDR3 DNA reads as TGTGCCAGCAGCCCTGGGAGACAGGGTAAGGCTTTCTTT. Its protein is CASSPGRQGKAFF.

The V and J genes are TRBV24-1 and TRBJ1-4; 8 nucleotides agree with TRBD1. Per the germline V gene, CDR1 is KGHDR and CDR2 is SFDVKD. The CDR3 consists of 15 residues. The J segment lost 7 bases and the V segment lost 3 bases, leaving 6 bases of the junction unmatched. DNA of the CDR3: TGTGCCACCAGTGATGGACAGGGAGTACGTGAAAAACTGTTTTTT. This codes for CATSDGQGVREKLFF.